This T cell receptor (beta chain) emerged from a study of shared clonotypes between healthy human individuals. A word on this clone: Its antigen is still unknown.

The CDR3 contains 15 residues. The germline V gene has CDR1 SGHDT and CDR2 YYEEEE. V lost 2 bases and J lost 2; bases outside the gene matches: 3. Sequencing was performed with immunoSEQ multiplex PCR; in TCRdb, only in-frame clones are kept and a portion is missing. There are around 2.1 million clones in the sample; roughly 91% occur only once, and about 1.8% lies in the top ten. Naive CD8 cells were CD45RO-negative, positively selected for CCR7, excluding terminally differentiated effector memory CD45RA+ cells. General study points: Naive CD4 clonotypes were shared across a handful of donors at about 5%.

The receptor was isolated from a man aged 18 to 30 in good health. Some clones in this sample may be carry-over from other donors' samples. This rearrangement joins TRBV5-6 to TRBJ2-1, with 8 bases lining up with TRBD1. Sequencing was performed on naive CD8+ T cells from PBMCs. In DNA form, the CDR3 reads TGTGCCAGCAGCTTTAGGACAGGGACCTACAATGAGCAGTTCTTC. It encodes CASSFRTGTYNEQFF. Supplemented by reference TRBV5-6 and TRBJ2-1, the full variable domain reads DAGVTQSPTHLIKTRGQQVTLRCSPKSGHDTVSWYQQALGQGPQFIFQYYEEEERQRGNFPDRFSGHQFPNYSSELNVNALLLGDSALYLCASSFRTGTYNEQFFGPGTRLTVL.